The clone carrying this TCR beta chain was counted at least ten times. As yet, its antigen is unknown. The data derive from a study of T cells after yellow fever vaccination. Study as a whole: Some fractions had low cell numbers, and these were prepared with SMART-Seq v4 Ultra Low Input.

Study-level points and caveats: Any FACS-sorted repertoire could hold abundant clonotypes that contaminate it from the bulk population. Subsequent booster samples again held most clones from primary vaccination (96% CD4, 85% to 90% CD8).

Trimming took off 7 bases at V and 11 bases at J, with 21 bases between the two ends. The CDR3 consists of 14 residues. CDR1 and CDR2 (germline): SQVTM, ANQGSEA. Template switching with 5'RACE generated the TCR cDNA and added a universal primer site and UMIs. TCRdb reprocessed the 5' RACE reads with MiXCR, giving one entry per CDR3 protein. The sample shows a few hundred thousand distinct CDR3 sequences, around 4% of them seen only once. The chain joins TRBV29-1 to TRBJ1-6; no definite D call. The TCR sequence derives from a man younger than 30 who received the YFV17D yellow fever vaccine. This specimen consisted of PBMCs, obtained on the day of the yellow fever booster vaccination. The CDR3 DNA reads TGCAGCGCCCTCGAGGGCCCCGCCGCAACACCCCTCCACTTT. It is translated as CSALEGPAATPLHF.